The 22 T cell receptor beta chains listed next were all sequenced from one sample in a study of T cell repertoires in chronic hepatitis B. Clones were read by immunoSEQ multiplex PCR, and TCRdb kept only the in-frame ones, dropping some. The table lists dozens of clones. Sample: HBV polymerase (pol282) epitope-specific CD8+ T cells from PBMCs. These receptors were obtained from a human donor with chronic hepatitis B virus infection.

The chain has TRBV5-6 and TRBJ2-7, with D perhaps TRBD1 or TRBD2 (5 bases each). The CDR3 covers 14 residues. V lost 3 bases and J 5 bases, leaving 15 bases between the germline ends. Germline CDR1 is SGHDT and CDR2 is YYEEEE. The CDR3 sequence is CASSYVGRLDEQYF. CDR3 coding DNA: TGTGCCAGCAGCTACGTGGGACGGCTTGACGAGCAGTACTTC.

The rearrangement links TRBV5-8 to TRBJ1-2; D gene unclear. CDR1 and CDR2 from the germline V gene are SGHTS and YDEGEE. Between the trimmed V and J ends, which lost 3 bases and 3 bases, there was a span of 12 bases. This CDR3 has 14 residues. The CDR3 sequence is CASSSDNPDYGYTF. DNA for the CDR3: TGTGCCAGCAGCTCCGACAACCCCGACTATGGCTACACCTTC. Supplemented by reference TRBV5-8 and TRBJ1-2, the full variable domain reads EAGVTQSPTHLIKTRGQQATLRCSPISGHTSVYWYQQALGLGLQFLLWYDEGEERNRGNFPPRFSGRQFPNYSSELNVNALELEDSALYLCASSSDNPDYGYTFGSGTRLTVV.

V is TRBV15 and J is TRBJ2-3, with no clear D. This CDR3 spans 15 amino acids. In germline, CDR1 is LNHNV, CDR2 YYDKDF (reference sequence). V gave up 4 bases and J gave up 6 bases, with 17 bases separating them. CDR3 residues: CATSTSRASSDTQYF. For the CDR3, the DNA is TGTGCCACCAGCACCTCCCGGGCCTCCTCTGATACGCAGTATTTT. Complete variable domain (other parts from reference TRBV15 and TRBJ2-3): DAMVIQNPRYQVTQFGKPVTLSCSQTLNHNVMYWYQQKSSQAPKLLFHYYDKDFNNEADTPDNFQSRRPNTSFCFLDIRSPGLGDTAMYLCATSTSRASSDTQYFGPGTRLTVL.

This rearrangement joins TRBV1 to TRBJ1-2. TRBV1 is a recognized pseudogene. This CDR3 spans 13 amino acids. The DNA of the CDR3 is TGCACCAGCAGGATGCGAAAGACCTATGGCTACACCTTC. The encoded protein is CTSRMRKTYGYTF.

This chain links TRBV28 with TRBJ2-3, with D possibly TRBD1 on 5 matching bases. With 3 bases removed from V and 0 bases from J, the gap between germline ends came to 13 bases. The CDR3 consists of 16 residues. CDR1 and CDR2 from the germline V gene are MDHEN and SYDVKM. The CDR3 DNA is TGTGCCAGCAGTTTCGCTCAGGGCCTTAGCACAGATACGCAGTATTTT. It codes for CASSFAQGLSTDTQYF. Looking up the rest from reference TRBV28 and TRBJ2-3 gives the full variable domain: DVKVTQSSRYLVKRTGEKVFLECVQDMDHENMFWYRQDPGLGLRLIYFSYDVKMKEKGDIPEGYSVSREKKERFSLILESASTNQTSMYLCASSFAQGLSTDTQYFGPGTRLTVL.

The V call is TRBV4-1, the J call TRBJ1-2; no clear D. Germline V lookup: CDR1 MGHRA, CDR2 YSYEKL. V shed 0 bases and J shed 1 base, with 6 bases lying between them. There are 14 residues in the CDR3. CDR3 coding DNA: TGCGCCAGCAGCCAAGATAACCATAACTATGGCTACACCTTC. Protein product: CASSQDNHNYGYTF.

The chain combines TRBV5-6 with TRBJ1-6; D is undetermined. V was cut by 3 bases and J by 4 bases, with 8 bases left in between. Germline V gene lookup returns CDR1 SGHDT and CDR2 YYEEEE. The CDR3 is 14 amino acids. The CDR3 loop reads CASSSMGYNSPLHF. The CDR3 DNA follows: TGTGCCAGCAGCTCCATGGGTTATAATTCACCCCTCCACTTT.

J is TRBJ2-7 and V is TRBV28; 7 bases are shared with TRBD1. J lost 5 bases, V lost 3 bases, and 1 base had no gene match. The CDR3 is made up of 12 amino acids. Germline V gene lookup returns CDR1 MDHEN and CDR2 SYDVKM. The CDR3 nucleotides read TGTGCCAGCAGTTTGACAGGGAACGAGCAGTACTTC. The encoded protein is CASSLTGNEQYF.

The chain combines TRBV5-6 with TRBJ2-7, with TRBD1 matching 9 bases. Trimming cost V 3 bases and J 7 bases; bases outside gene matches: 5. Germline V CDR1 and CDR2: SGHDT, YYEEEE. This CDR3 is 13 amino acids long. CDR3 bases: TGTGCCAGCAGCTATACAGGGGGCCGTGAGCAGTACGTC. Protein sequence: CASSYTGGREQYV.

This sequence joins TRBV5-6 and TRBJ1-1, with D maybe TRBD1 (5 bases). This CDR3 comprises 14 residues. Germline values: CDR1 SGHDT, CDR2 YYEEEE. Trimming stripped 2 bases from V and 0 bases from J, with 8 bases between. CDR3 sequence: CASSFGAVNTEAFF. The CDR3 DNA reads as TGTGCCAGCAGCTTTGGGGCTGTGAACACTGAAGCTTTCTTT. The full variable domain, with the rest looked up from reference TRBV5-6 and TRBJ1-1, is DAGVTQSPTHLIKTRGQQVTLRCSPKSGHDTVSWYQQALGQGPQFIFQYYEEEERQRGNFPDRFSGHQFPNYSSELNVNALLLGDSALYLCASSFGAVNTEAFFGQGTRLTVV.

This clone has a handful of counts. The rearrangement joins TRBV5-6 to TRBJ1-2, with TRBD1 matching over 7 bases. Germline CDR1 reads SGHDT; CDR2 reads YYEEEE. The trim removed 2 bases at V and 7 bases at J, leaving 11 bases unmatched. This CDR3 comprises 15 residues. The DNA for the CDR3 is TGTGCCAGCAGCTTCGTGAGGGGGCTGGGGGCTGGCTACACCTTC. Residues: CASSFVRGLGAGYTF.

The J gene is TRBJ2-2, the V gene TRBV27; D is possibly TRBD2 (6 bases). Trimming took off 3 bases at V and 7 bases at J, with 9 bases between the two ends. Germline CDR1 reads MNHEY; CDR2 reads SMNVEV (reference sequence). This CDR3 has 13 residues. CDR3 loop: CASSFRGSGELFF. CDR3 DNA: TGTGCCAGCAGTTTTCGGGGGAGCGGGGAGCTGTTTTTT.

This clone occurred a few times. A junction boundary mismatches the germline segment, possibly from a read error. For the CDR3, the DNA is TGTGCCAGCCCGTGCACTCATCCACCAAAGTCGGGCCAACGTCCTGATTTC. Protein sequence: CASPCTHPPKSGQRPDF. The genes are TRBV5-8 and TRBJ2-6; D is unresolved. Germline loops: CDR1 SGHTS, CDR2 YDEGEE. CDR3 length: 17 residues.

This rearrangement joins TRBV7-2 to TRBJ2-1; TRBD1 matches at 7 bases. Germline V gene lookup returns CDR1 SGHTA and CDR2 FQGNSA. The ends lost 5 bases at V and 2 bases at J; junction bases unmatched: 9. The CDR3 length is 16 residues. The CDR3 protein is CASSVTPTGAYNEQFF. For the CDR3, the DNA is TGTGCCAGCAGCGTCACCCCCACAGGGGCCTACAATGAGCAGTTCTTC.

Only one count was recorded for this clone. The chain recombines TRBV23-1 with TRBJ2-6; no clear D. TRBV23-1 is flagged as an ORF with uncertain function. Trimming left V 5 bases short and J 5 bases short, with 22 bases between. This CDR3 region has 18 residues. CDR3 sequence: CASSNDRTQQSRANVLTF. The CDR3 bases are TGCGCCAGCAGTAATGACCGTACGCAACAAAGTCGGGCCAACGTCCTGACTTTC.

J is TRBJ2-7 and V is TRBV5-6; D is unclear. V lost 0 bases and J 1 base, leaving 8 bases between the germline ends. The CDR3 length is 14 residues. Germline V CDR1 and CDR2: SGHDT, YYEEEE. CDR3 DNA sequence: TGTGCCAGCAGCTTGGTTGGAAAGTCCTACGAGCAGTACGTC. Its protein is CASSLVGKSYEQYV.

This chain joins TRBV5-6 and TRBJ2-7; 12 bases align to TRBD1. Looked up from germline, CDR1 is SGHDT and CDR2 is YYEEEE. The length of the CDR3 is 15 residues. Trimming took 3 bases from V and 3 from J; bases not matched to a gene: 4. The CDR3 here is CASSWGTGGLYEQYF. CDR3 bases: TGTGCCAGCAGCTGGGGGACAGGGGGCCTCTACGAGCAGTACTTC.

Remarks on this clone: Relative to the germline gene, one junction end is altered; a read error may explain this. The rearrangement joins TRBV11-1 to TRBJ2-5; maybe TRBD1 (6 bases). The CDR3 runs 15 residues. Germline V gene data show CDR1 as SGHAT and CDR2 as FQDESV (reference sequence). This CDR3 reads CASSLAGDIKETRYF. DNA for the CDR3: TGTGCCAGCAGCTTAGCAGGGGACATCAAAGAGACCCGGTACTTC.

About this clone itself: A read error may account for a junction end that differs from germline. The DNA of the CDR3 is TGTGCCAGCAGTGCAAATGTCTCGCACAAAGTCGGGCCTTTC. Protein product: CASSANVSHKVGPF. The chain links TRBV5-5 to TRBJ2-6; unclear D gene. This CDR3 contains 14 residues. Germline values: CDR1 SGHKS, CDR2 YYEKEE (reference sequence).

The CDR3 is CASSFSLGSNEQFF. As DNA, the CDR3 is TGTGCCAGCAGCTTCTCCCTGGGGAGCAATGAGCAGTTCTTC. The gene calls are TRBV7-9 and TRBJ2-1; TRBD2 might be the D (5 bases). The CDR3 extends over 14 amino acids. CDR1 SEHNR and CDR2 FQNEAQ come from the germline V gene (reference sequence). Between the trimmed V and J ends, which lost 3 bases and 6 bases, there was a span of 12 bases.

This chain connects TRBV5-6 to TRBJ1-1; D remains unclear. Germline V lookup: CDR1 SGHDT, CDR2 YYEEEE. The CDR3 loop spans 13 amino acids. Trimming removed 2 bases at V and 1 base at J, with 6 bases between. The CDR3 is CASSFIGNTEAFF. CDR3 DNA: TGTGCCAGCAGCTTTATTGGGAACACTGAAGCTTTCTTT.

The chain has TRBV5-6 and TRBJ1-1; possible D gene TRBD1, 5 bases. The V gene lost 6 bases and the J gene lost 1 base, with 16 bases spanning the gap. Germline V lookup: CDR1 SGHDT, CDR2 YYEEEE. The CDR3 extends over 15 amino acids. CDR3 DNA sequence: TGTGCCAGCAAAAACTGGGGGGTCGCGAACACTGAAGCTTTCTTT. Translation gives CASKNWGVANTEAFF.